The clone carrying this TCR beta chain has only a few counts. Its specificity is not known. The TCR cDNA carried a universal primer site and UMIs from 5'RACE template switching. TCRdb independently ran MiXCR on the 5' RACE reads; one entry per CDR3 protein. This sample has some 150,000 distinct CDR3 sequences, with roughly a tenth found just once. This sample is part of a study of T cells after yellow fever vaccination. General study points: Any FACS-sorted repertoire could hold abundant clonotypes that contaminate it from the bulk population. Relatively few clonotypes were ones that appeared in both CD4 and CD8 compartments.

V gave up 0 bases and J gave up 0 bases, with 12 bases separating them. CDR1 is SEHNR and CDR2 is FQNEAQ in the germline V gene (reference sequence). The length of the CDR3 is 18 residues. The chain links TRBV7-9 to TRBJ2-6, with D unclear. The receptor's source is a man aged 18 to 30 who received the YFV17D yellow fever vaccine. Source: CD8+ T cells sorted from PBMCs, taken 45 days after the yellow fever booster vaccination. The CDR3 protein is CASSLAGSQSSGANVLTF. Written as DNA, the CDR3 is TGTGCCAGCAGCTTAGCAGGCAGCCAGAGCTCTGGGGCCAACGTCCTGACTTTC.